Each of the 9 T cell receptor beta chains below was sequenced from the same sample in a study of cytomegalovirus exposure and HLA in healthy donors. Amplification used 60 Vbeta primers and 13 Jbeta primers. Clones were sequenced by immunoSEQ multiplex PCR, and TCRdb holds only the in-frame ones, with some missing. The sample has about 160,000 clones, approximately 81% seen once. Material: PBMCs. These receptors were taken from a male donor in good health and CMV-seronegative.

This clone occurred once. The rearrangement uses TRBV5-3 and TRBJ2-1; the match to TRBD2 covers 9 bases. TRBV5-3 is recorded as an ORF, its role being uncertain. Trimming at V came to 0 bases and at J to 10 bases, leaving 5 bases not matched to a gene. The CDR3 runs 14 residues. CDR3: CARSLGRGGREQFF. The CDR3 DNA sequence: TGTGCCAGAAGCTTGGGGCGGGGGGGACGGGAGCAGTTCTTC.

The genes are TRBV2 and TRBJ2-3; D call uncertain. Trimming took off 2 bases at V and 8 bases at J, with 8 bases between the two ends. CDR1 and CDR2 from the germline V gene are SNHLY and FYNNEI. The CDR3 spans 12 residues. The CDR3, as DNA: TGTGCCAGCAGTGAACGTCCGGTTACGCAGTATTTT. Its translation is CASSERPVTQYF.

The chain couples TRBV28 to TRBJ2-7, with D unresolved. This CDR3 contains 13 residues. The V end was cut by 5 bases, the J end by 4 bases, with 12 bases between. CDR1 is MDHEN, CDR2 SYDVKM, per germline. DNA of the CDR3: TGTGCCAGCAGTGGCGGCGCCGAGTACGAGCAGTACTTC. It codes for CASSGGAEYEQYF. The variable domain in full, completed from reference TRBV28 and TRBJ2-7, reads DVKVTQSSRYLVKRTGEKVFLECVQDMDHENMFWYRQDPGLGLRLIYFSYDVKMKEKGDIPEGYSVSREKKERFSLILESASTNQTSMYLCASSGGAEYEQYFGPGTRLTVT.

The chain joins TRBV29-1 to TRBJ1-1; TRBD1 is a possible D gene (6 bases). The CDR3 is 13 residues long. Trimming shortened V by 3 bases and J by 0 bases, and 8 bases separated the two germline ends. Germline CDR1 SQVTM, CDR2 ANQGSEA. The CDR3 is CSVEGTLNTEAFF. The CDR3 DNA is TGCAGCGTTGAGGGGACACTGAACACTGAAGCTTTCTTT.

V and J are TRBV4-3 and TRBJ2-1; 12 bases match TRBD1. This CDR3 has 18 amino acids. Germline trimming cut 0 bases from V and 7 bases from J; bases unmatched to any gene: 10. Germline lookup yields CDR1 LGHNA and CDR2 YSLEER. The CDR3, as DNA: TGCGCCAGCAGCCAAGATAAGGGGGGACAGGGGGCTTGGAATGAGCAGTTCTTC. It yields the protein CASSQDKGGQGAWNEQFF.

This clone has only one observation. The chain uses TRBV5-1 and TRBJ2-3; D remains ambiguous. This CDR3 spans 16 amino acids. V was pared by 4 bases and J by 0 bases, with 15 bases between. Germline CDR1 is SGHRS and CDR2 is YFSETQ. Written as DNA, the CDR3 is TGCGCCAGCAGCCCCCGACAATACGCTAGCACAGATACGCAGTATTTT. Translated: CASSPRQYASTDTQYF. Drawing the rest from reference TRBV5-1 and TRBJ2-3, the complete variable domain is KAGVTQTPRYLIKTRGQQVTLSCSPISGHRSVSWYQQTPGQGLQFLFEYFSETQRNKGNFPGRFSGRQFSNSRSEMNVSTLELGDSALYLCASSPRQYASTDTQYFGPGTRLTVL.

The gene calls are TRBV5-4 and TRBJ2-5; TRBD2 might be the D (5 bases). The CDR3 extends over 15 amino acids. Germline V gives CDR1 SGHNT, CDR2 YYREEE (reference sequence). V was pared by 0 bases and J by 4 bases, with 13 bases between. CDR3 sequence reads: CASSLEALGPETQYF. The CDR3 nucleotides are TGTGCCAGCAGCTTGGAAGCACTAGGCCCAGAGACCCAGTACTTC.

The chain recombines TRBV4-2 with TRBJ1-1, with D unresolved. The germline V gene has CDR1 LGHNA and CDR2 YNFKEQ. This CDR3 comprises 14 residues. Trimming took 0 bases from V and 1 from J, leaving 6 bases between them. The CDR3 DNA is TGTGCCAGCAGCCAAGATAGAGGGAACACTGAAGCTTTCTTT. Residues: CASSQDRGNTEAFF.

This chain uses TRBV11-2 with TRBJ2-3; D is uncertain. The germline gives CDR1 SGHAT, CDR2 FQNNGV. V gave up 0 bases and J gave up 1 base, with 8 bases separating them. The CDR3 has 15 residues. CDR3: CASSLEAHGTDTQYF. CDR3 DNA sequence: TGTGCCAGCAGCTTAGAAGCCCACGGCACAGATACGCAGTATTTT.